This TCR beta chain was profiled in a study of blood T cell repertoires in COVID-19. This table comes from immunoSEQ multiplex PCR, and its TCRdb copy is limited to in-frame clones, with some not included. The sample has 75,000 to 100,000 clones; approximately 87% are singletons. Trimming cost V 6 bases and J 5 bases; bases outside gene matches: 9. The CDR3 length is 14 residues. Germline V gene sequence: CDR1 MNHEY, CDR2 SVGEGT. The chain is built from TRBV6-2 or TRBV6-3 and TRBJ1-1, with 7 bases identical to TRBD1. Sequenced material: peripheral blood. This receptor was taken from a human donor in a cohort sampled during active COVID-19. This CDR3 reads CASSLPHRGTEAFF. The CDR3 DNA reads as TGTGCCAGCAGCCTACCCCACAGGGGTACTGAAGCTTTCTTT.